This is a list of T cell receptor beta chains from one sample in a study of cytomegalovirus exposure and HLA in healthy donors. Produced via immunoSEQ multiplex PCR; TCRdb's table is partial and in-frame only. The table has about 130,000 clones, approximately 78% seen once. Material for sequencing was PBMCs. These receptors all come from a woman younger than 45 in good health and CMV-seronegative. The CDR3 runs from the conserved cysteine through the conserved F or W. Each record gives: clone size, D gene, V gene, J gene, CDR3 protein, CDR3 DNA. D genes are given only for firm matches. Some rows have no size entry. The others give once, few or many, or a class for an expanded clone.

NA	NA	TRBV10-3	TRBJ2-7	CAISEMQVISDEQYF	TGTGCCATCAGTGAGATGCAGGTCATCTCCGACGAGCAGTACTTC
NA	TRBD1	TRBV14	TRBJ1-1	CASSLVETGFTEAFF	TGTGCCAGCAGCCTGGTGGAGACAGGGTTCACTGAAGCTTTCTTT
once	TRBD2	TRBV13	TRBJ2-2	CASSSPLAGNTGELFF	TGTGCCAGCAGCTCACCTTTAGCGGGGAACACCGGGGAGCTGTTTTTT
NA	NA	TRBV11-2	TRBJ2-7	CASSLAGGTGTYEQYF	TGTGCCAGCAGCTTAGCAGGAGGGACGGGAACCTACGAGCAGTACTTC
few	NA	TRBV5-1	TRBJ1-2	CASSPKIGTLGTGLCGYTF	TGCGCCAGCAGCCCGAAGATAGGGACCCTGGGGACTGGGCTTTGTGGCTACACCTTC
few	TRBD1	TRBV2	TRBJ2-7	CATTDRLSYEQYF	TGTGCCACTACGGACAGGCTGTCCTACGAGCAGTACTTC
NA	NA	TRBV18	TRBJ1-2	CASSHAEQIYGYTF	TGTGCCAGCTCACACGCGGAGCAGATCTATGGCTACACCTTC
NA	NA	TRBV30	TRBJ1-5	CAWSVSGSVQPQHF	TGTGCCTGGAGTGTATCGGGAAGTGTTCAGCCCCAGCATTTT
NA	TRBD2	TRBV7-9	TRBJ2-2	CASTPPAGVPGELFF	TGTGCCAGCACCCCCCCGGCGGGAGTCCCCGGGGAGCTGTTTTTT
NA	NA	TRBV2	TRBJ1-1	CASSLTHRDTEAFF	TGTGCCAGCAGTCTAACCCACAGGGACACTGAAGCTTTCTTT
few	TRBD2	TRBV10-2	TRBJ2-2	CASLLAGGPNTGELFF	TGCGCCAGCCTACTAGCGGGGGGGCCGAACACCGGGGAGCTGTTTTTT
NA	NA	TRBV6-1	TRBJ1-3	CASSEWPGNTIYF	TGTGCCAGCAGTGAATGGCCTGGAAACACCATATATTTT
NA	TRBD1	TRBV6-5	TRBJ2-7	CASSSGTGYYEQYF	TGTGCCAGCAGTTCCGGGACAGGATACTACGAGCAGTACTTC
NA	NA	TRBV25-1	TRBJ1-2	CASPGGLGGYTF	TGTGCCAGCCCCGGGGGGCTTGGTGGCTACACCTTC
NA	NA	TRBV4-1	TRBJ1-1	CASSQGATGRNTEAFF	TGCGCCAGCAGCCAAGGGGCAACAGGGAGGAACACTGAAGCTTTCTTT
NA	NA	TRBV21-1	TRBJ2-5	CASSKKGGGGHPRRGTQYF	TGTGCCAGCAGCAAAAAGGGAGGCGGGGGGCACCCTCGAAGGGGGACCCAGTACTTC
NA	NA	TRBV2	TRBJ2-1	CASMRSSYNEQFF	TGTGCCAGCATGAGGAGCTCCTACAATGAGCAGTTCTTC